Below, 30 T cell receptor beta chains from the same sample are listed, as sequenced in a study of T cells in Graves' hyperthyroidism and ophthalmopathy. Researchers amplified the TCR beta CDR3 regions from RNA transcripts. Researchers ran a first-round RT-PCR on the TCR CDR3 using the HTBI primer set. TCRdb called the multiplex PCR reads again in MiXCR, with one record for every CDR3 protein. In the table there are over 350,000 distinct CDR3 sequences, about 14% of which are singletons. The sequenced sample was blood. Source of these receptors: a man in his fifties or sixties with Graves' ophthalmopathy.

This clonotype was counted at least ten times. The rearrangement links TRBV2 to TRBJ2-2; 14 bases align to TRBD2. In germline, CDR1 is SNHLY, CDR2 FYNNEI. V shed 8 bases, J shed 4 bases, and the junction held 3 bases outside the gene matches. This CDR3 comprises 15 residues. CDR3 in DNA: TGTGCCAGCGGGGGACTAGCGGGAGTCACCGGGGAGCTGTTTTTT. This codes for CASGGLAGVTGELFF.

Worth noting for this clonotype: Possible read error: a much larger clone is one base away. This rearrangement joins TRBV29-1 to TRBJ2-3; D is perhaps TRBD1 or TRBD2 (6 bases each). Germline V gives CDR1 SQVTM, CDR2 ANQGSEA. V lost 0 bases and J 6 bases, leaving 19 bases between the germline ends. CDR3 length: 16 amino acids. In DNA, the CDR3 is TGCAGCGTTGAAGATTCCGCGGGGACATCACTTGATACGCAGTATTTT. Amino acids: CSVEDSAGTSLDTQYF.

This clonotype was counted a few times. The chain recombines TRBV5-4 with TRBJ2-2, with TRBD2 as a possible D gene (6 bases). The germline CDR1 and CDR2 sequences are SGHNT and YYREEE (reference sequence). Trimming left V 5 bases short and J 4 bases short, with 15 bases between. The CDR3 consists of 15 residues. CDR3 amino acids: CASSRDFLGTGELFF. CDR3 in DNA: TGTGCCAGCAGTCGGGACTTCCTAGGCACCGGGGAGCTGTTTTTT.

This clonotype has ten or more counts. V usage is TRBV27 and J usage is TRBJ2-7, with D uncertain. The germline CDR1 and CDR2 sequences are MNHEY and SMNVEV (reference sequence). V was cut by 6 bases and J by 0 bases, with 9 bases left in between. The CDR3 extends over 13 amino acids. The CDR3 reads CASRSLSSYEQYF. The CDR3 bases are TGTGCCAGCAGGAGCCTCTCCTCCTACGAGCAGTACTTC.

A few counts support this clonotype. J is TRBJ1-4 and V is TRBV2; D is possibly TRBD1 (5 bases). This CDR3 is built from 15 residues. V shed 11 bases and J shed 0 bases, with 16 bases lying between them. Per germline, CDR1 SNHLY and CDR2 FYNNEI. The CDR3: CASCRTPATNEKLFF. DNA for the CDR3: TGTGCCTCCTGTAGGACACCCGCAACTAATGAAAAACTGTTTTTT.

This clonotype was seen many times. V gene TRBV7-2 combines with J gene TRBJ2-7; D unclear. The V gene's germline CDR1 is SGHTA and CDR2 FQGNSA. CDR3 length: 14 residues. V was cut by 3 bases and J by 1 base, with 10 bases left in between. CDR3 nucleotide sequence: TGTGCCAGCAGCTTTGACGGGCCTTCCTACGAGCAGTACTTC. Translation gives CASSFDGPSYEQYF.

This clonotype came up many times. The CDR3 sequence is CASSGAGGETQYF. The CDR3 coding sequence is TGTGCCAGCAGTGGGGCGGGAGGGGAGACCCAGTACTTC. The gene calls are TRBV2 and TRBJ2-5; TRBD2 aligns across 9 bases. The junction had 2 bases not matched to a gene; V was cut back by 4 bases and J by 5 bases. In germline, CDR1 is SNHLY, CDR2 FYNNEI. The CDR3 has 13 residues. Combining the CDR3 with reference TRBV2 and TRBJ2-5 gives the whole variable domain EPEVTQTPSHQVTQMGQEVILRCVPISNHLYFYWYRQILGQKVEFLVSFYNNEISEKSEIFDDQFSVERPDGSNFTLKIRSTKLEDSAMYFCASSGAGGETQYFGPGTRLLVL.

This clonotype was seen only a few times. The chain is built from TRBV7-6 and TRBJ2-2; 11 nucleotides match TRBD1. The CDR3 is made up of 14 amino acids. Germline lookup yields CDR1 SGHVS and CDR2 FNYEAQ. The trim removed 9 bases at V and 6 bases at J, leaving 6 bases unmatched. In nucleotides, the CDR3 is TGTGCCAGTAGGACAGGGGGCGACTCCGGGGAGCTGTTTTTT. Encoded protein: CASRTGGDSGELFF. Supplemented by reference TRBV7-6 and TRBJ2-2, the full variable domain reads GAGVSQSPRYKVTKRGQDVALRCDPISGHVSLYWYRQALGQGPEFLTYFNYEAQQDKSGLPNDRFSAERPEGSISTLTIQRTEQRDSAMYRCASRTGGDSGELFFGEGSRLTVL.

This sequence joins TRBV12-3 or TRBV12-4 and TRBJ2-5; D not certain. The CDR3 contains 12 residues. Deletions cut 6 bases from V and 7 bases from J, with 12 bases between. CDR3 sequence reads: CASRTPPGTQYF. For the CDR3, the DNA is TGTGCCAGCAGAACCCCCCCAGGGACCCAGTACTTC.

In this sample, this clonotype turned up once. The gene calls are TRBV6-1 and TRBJ1-4; D is uncertain. Germline lookup yields CDR1 MNHNS and CDR2 SASEGT. This CDR3 has 11 residues. The germline V and J ends were trimmed by 6 bases and 7 bases, with 6 bases remaining between them. The CDR3 nucleotides are TGTGCCAGCAGCCTCCCTGAAAAACTGTTTTTT. Translation: CASSLPEKLFF.

This clonotype was counted many times. The V and J genes are TRBV5-6 and TRBJ1-1; possibly TRBD1 for D (6 bases). Germline V CDR1 and CDR2: SGHDT, YYEEEE. The CDR3 has 13 residues. V was trimmed by 4 bases and J by 6 bases, leaving 13 bases between them. The CDR3 sequence: CASSRGQSAEAFF. For the CDR3, the DNA is TGTGCCAGCAGCCGAGGACAGTCCGCTGAAGCTTTCTTT.

This clonotype was seen only a few times. The chain is built from TRBV15 and TRBJ1-1; D is undetermined. With 5 bases removed from V and 3 bases from J, the gap between germline ends came to 13 bases. The CDR3 totals 14 residues. CDR1 and CDR2 (germline): LNHNV, YYDKDF (reference sequence). The CDR3 nucleotides are TGTGCCACCAGCTCGGGGAGGAAGGACACTGAAGCTTTCTTT. Amino acids: CATSSGRKDTEAFF.

This clonotype showed up just a few times. The chain joins TRBV12-3 or TRBV12-4 to TRBJ2-7, with 8 bases aligning to TRBD1. Trimming at V came to 2 bases and at J to 6 bases, leaving 15 bases not matched to a gene. CDR3 length equals 17 residues. The CDR3 region is CASSLLSDRGGVREQYF. CDR3 coding DNA: TGTGCCAGCAGTTTACTCTCTGACAGGGGCGGAGTGCGCGAGCAGTACTTC.

This clonotype was recorded a few times. CDR3 nucleotides: TGTGCCAGCAGAGGAGGACAGATCAATCAGCCCCAGCATTTT. Its translation is CASRGGQINQPQHF. The chain joins TRBV11-2 to TRBJ1-5, with D possibly matching TRBD1 (6 bases). The germline V and J ends were trimmed by 6 bases and 3 bases, with 12 bases remaining between them. This CDR3 is 14 amino acids long. Germline lookup yields CDR1 SGHAT and CDR2 FQNNGV.

The sample holds many counts of this clonotype. The J gene is TRBJ2-1, the V gene TRBV7-9, with 9 bases identical to TRBD2. The CDR3 contains 15 residues. Germline V gene data show CDR1 as SEHNR and CDR2 as FQNEAQ (reference sequence). Losses at the gene ends were 1 base for V and 2 bases for J; bases not matched to a gene: 0. For the CDR3, the DNA is TGTGCCAGCAGCTTAGGCGGGAGGGCCTACAATGAGCAGTTCTTC. This translates into CASSLGGRAYNEQFF.

This clonotype was found a few times. This chain links TRBV30 with TRBJ2-7; a possible D gene is TRBD2 (5 bases). The germline V gene has CDR1 GTSNPN and CDR2 SVGIG (reference sequence). CDR3 length: 13 amino acids. Between the trimmed V and J ends, which lost 2 bases and 3 bases, there was a span of 11 bases. The CDR3 nucleotides are TGTGCCTGGAGTCCCAGCGGATACTACGAGCAGTACTTC. This encodes CAWSPSGYYEQYF.

Only a few counts were recorded for this clonotype. The chain links TRBV12-5 to TRBJ1-1; no firm D call. V was trimmed by 5 bases and J by 3 bases, leaving 4 bases between them. The germline V gene encodes CDR1 LGHNT and CDR2 FRNRAP. The CDR3 is 11 residues long. The CDR3 region is CASGKDTEAFF. CDR3 nucleotide sequence: TGTGCTAGTGGTAAAGACACTGAAGCTTTCTTT. Full variable domain (missing parts from reference TRBV12-5 and TRBJ1-1): DARVTQTPRHKVTEMGQEVTMRCQPILGHNTVFWYRQTMMQGLELLAYFRNRAPLDDSGMPKDRFSAEMPDATLATLKIQPSEPRDSAVYFCASGKDTEAFFGQGTRLTVV.

This clonotype showed up many times. The chain joins TRBV2 to TRBJ2-1; 12 bases are a match to TRBD2. Germline V gene data show CDR1 as SNHLY and CDR2 as FYNNEI. V lost 6 bases to trimming and J lost 1 base; unmatched junction nucleotides: 10. This CDR3 spans 18 amino acids. CDR3 loop: CASRVRTSGATSYNEQFF. DNA for the CDR3: TGTGCCAGCAGGGTGAGGACTAGCGGGGCCACGTCCTACAATGAGCAGTTCTTC.

This clonotype was counted at least ten times. The chain couples TRBV3-1 to TRBJ2-1; D uncertain. The V gene's germline CDR1 is LGHDT and CDR2 YNNKEL (reference sequence). V dropped 0 bases and J dropped 4 bases, with 10 bases sitting between them. The CDR3 covers 15 residues. The CDR3 sequence: CASSQDGGNYNEQFF. CDR3 bases: TGTGCCAGCAGCCAAGATGGCGGTAATTACAATGAGCAGTTCTTC.

The table lists this clonotype with many counts. This chain connects TRBV10-3 to TRBJ2-5, with no clear D. V was shortened by 6 bases and J by 2 bases, with 7 bases between the two germline ends. This CDR3 is 12 amino acids long. Germline V gives CDR1 ENHRY, CDR2 SYGVKD. The CDR3 loop is CAISPSQETQYF. For the CDR3, the DNA is TGTGCCATCAGCCCTTCGCAAGAGACCCAGTACTTC.

This clonotype was seen a handful of times. The rearrangement links TRBV6-1 to TRBJ2-3; D is undetermined. The CDR3 length is 13 residues. From germline, CDR1 is MNHNS and CDR2 SASEGT. The V end lost 6 bases, the J end lost 2 bases, and 9 bases lay between the germline ends. The CDR3 nucleotides read TGTGCCAGCAGACAACTCGACACAGATACGCAGTATTTT. Amino acid sequence: CASRQLDTDTQYF.

As to this clonotype: At one of its ends the junction is not consistent with the germline gene, which may arise from a read error. This rearrangement joins TRBV3-1 to TRBJ2-5; no definite D call. Germline loops: CDR1 LGHDT, CDR2 YNNKEL (reference sequence). The CDR3 is made up of 13 amino acids. CDR3 nucleotide sequence: TGTGCCGGCAGCCAAGGCCACCAAGAGACCCAGTACTTC. It encodes CAGSQGHQETQYF.

The chain recombines TRBV5-6 with TRBJ2-3; 7 bases line up with TRBD2. Per germline, CDR1 SGHDT and CDR2 YYEEEE. V gave up 2 bases and J gave up 2 bases; unmatched junction bases: 8. The CDR3 has 16 amino acids. The CDR3 nucleotides read TGTGCCAGCAGCTTTCTGAGCGGGAAAAACACAGATACGCAGTATTTT. It yields the protein CASSFLSGKNTDTQYF.

About this clonotype: A much more abundant neighbour one base away suggests this may be a read error. In DNA form, the CDR3 reads TGTGCCAGCAGCAAGACAGCCGATTCCTACGAGCAGTTCTTC. It yields the protein CASSKTADSYEQFF. The rearrangement uses TRBV6-1 and TRBJ2-7, with D perhaps TRBD1 (5 bases). The J call may be in error: the DNA end matches TRBJ2-1 better. Per the germline V gene, CDR1 is MNHNS and CDR2 is SASEGT. The CDR3 spans 14 residues.

This clonotype was seen repeatedly, ten times or more. V usage is TRBV7-2 and J usage is TRBJ2-5; 7 bases match TRBD1. Per the germline V gene, CDR1 is SGHTA and CDR2 is FQGNSA. V dropped 1 base and J dropped 5; count of bases not matched to a gene: 13. The CDR3 contains 17 residues. The CDR3 protein is CASSLGQGVVVWETQYF. The CDR3 region has the DNA TGTGCCAGCAGCTTAGGGCAGGGGGTTGTAGTTTGGGAGACCCAGTACTTC.

This clonotype was recorded many times. This sequence joins TRBV20-1 and TRBJ2-3; weak D call: TRBD2 (6 bases). V lost 1 base and J 6 bases, leaving 26 bases between the germline ends. This CDR3 is built from 18 residues. Germline-derived CDR1 and CDR2 are DFQATT and SNEGSKA (reference sequence). CDR3 bases: TGCAGTGCTAGAGTTCGTCAAAGCGGGCAAAGCCACTACGATACGCAGTATTTT. This gives the protein CSARVRQSGQSHYDTQYF.

In this sample, this clonotype turned up many times. This chain links TRBV29-1 with TRBJ2-5; the match to TRBD2 covers 9 bases. From germline, CDR1 is SQVTM and CDR2 ANQGSEA. The junction had 9 bases not matched to a gene; V was cut back by 2 bases and J by 5 bases. The length of the CDR3 is 15 residues. The CDR3 nucleotides are TGCAGCGTTGAACCCGAAGCGGGAGGCCGCGAGACCCAGTACTTC. Protein: CSVEPEAGGRETQYF.

The rearrangement uses TRBV10-3 and TRBJ2-3, with a tentative D call TRBD2 (6 bases). V gave up 3 bases and J gave up 4 bases, with 14 bases separating them. CDR1 ENHRY and CDR2 SYGVKD come from the germline V gene. The CDR3 totals 15 residues. Here the CDR3 reads CAISDTSWGADTQYF. The CDR3 DNA reads as TGTGCCATCAGTGATACCAGCTGGGGGGCAGATACGCAGTATTTT.

This sequence joins TRBV28 and TRBJ2-6; the D gene is possibly TRBD1 (6 bases). This CDR3 contains 16 residues. V was cut by 5 bases and J by 3 bases, with 14 bases left in between. Germline CDR1 and CDR2: MDHEN and SYDVKM. The CDR3 nucleotides are TGTGCCAGCAGTCCATGGTCAGGGGTTGGGGCCAACGTCCTGACTTTC. It translates to CASSPWSGVGANVLTF.

V usage is TRBV10-3 and J usage is TRBJ2-3; TRBD2 might be the D (7 bases). This CDR3 region has 13 residues. V lost 6 bases to trimming and J lost 4 bases, with 11 bases between them. Looked up from germline, CDR1 is ENHRY and CDR2 is SYGVKD. The CDR3: CAISREGADTQYF. The DNA of the CDR3 is TGTGCCATCAGCAGGGAGGGGGCAGATACGCAGTATTTT.